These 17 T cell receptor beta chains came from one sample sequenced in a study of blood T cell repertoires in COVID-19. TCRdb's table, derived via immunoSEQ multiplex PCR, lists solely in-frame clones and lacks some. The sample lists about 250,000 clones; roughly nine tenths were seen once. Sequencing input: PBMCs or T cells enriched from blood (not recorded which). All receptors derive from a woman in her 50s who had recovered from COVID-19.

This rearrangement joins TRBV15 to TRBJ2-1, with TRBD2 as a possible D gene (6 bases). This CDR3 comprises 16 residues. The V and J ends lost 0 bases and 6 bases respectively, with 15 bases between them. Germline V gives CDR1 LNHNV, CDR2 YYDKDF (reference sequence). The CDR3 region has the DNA TGTGCCACCAGCAGAGATCAGGTCCGGGAGAGCAATGAGCAGTTCTTC. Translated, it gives CATSRDQVRESNEQFF.

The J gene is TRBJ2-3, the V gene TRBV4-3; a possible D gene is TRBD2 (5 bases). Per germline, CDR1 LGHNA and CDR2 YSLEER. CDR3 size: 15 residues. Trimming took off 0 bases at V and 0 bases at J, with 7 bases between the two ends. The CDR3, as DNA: TGCGCCAGCAGCCAAGAGGCTAGCAGCACAGATACGCAGTATTTT. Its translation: CASSQEASSTDTQYF.

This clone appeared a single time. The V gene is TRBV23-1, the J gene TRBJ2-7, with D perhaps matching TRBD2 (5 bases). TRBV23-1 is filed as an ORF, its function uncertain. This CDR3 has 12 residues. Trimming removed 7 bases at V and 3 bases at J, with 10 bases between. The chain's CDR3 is CASKKEDYEQYF. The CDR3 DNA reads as TGCGCCAGCAAGAAGGAGGACTACGAGCAGTACTTC.

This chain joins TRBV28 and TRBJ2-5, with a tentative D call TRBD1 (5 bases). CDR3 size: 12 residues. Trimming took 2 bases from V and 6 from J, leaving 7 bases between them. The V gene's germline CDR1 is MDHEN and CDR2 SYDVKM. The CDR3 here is CASSLQGKTQYF. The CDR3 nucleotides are TGTGCCAGCAGTTTACAGGGAAAGACCCAGTACTTC.

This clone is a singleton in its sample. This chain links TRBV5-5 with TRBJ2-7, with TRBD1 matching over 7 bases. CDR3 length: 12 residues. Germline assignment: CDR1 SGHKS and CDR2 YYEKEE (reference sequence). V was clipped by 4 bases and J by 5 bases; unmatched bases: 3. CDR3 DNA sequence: TGTGCCAGCAGCAGGGACAGTGACGAGCAGTACTTC. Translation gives CASSRDSDEQYF. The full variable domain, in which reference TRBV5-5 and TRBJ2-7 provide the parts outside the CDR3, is DAGVTQSPTHLIKTRGQQVTLRCSPISGHKSVSWYQQVLGQGPQFIFQYYEKEERGRGNFPDRFSARQFPNYSSELNVNALLLGDSALYLCASSRDSDEQYFGPGTRLTVT.

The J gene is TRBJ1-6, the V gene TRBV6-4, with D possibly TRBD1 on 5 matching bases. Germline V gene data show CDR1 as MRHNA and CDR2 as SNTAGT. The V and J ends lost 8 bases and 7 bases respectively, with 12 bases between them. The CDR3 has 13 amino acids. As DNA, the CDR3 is TGTGCCAGCTCCGGGACTGAGAATTCACCCCTCCACTTT. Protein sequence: CASSGTENSPLHF.

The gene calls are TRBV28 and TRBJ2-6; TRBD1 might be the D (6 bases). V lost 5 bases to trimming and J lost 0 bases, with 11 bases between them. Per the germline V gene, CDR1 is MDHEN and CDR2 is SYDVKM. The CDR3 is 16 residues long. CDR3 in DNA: TGTGCCAGCAGTCCGGGACACCTCTCTGGGGCCAACGTCCTGACTTTC. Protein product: CASSPGHLSGANVLTF.

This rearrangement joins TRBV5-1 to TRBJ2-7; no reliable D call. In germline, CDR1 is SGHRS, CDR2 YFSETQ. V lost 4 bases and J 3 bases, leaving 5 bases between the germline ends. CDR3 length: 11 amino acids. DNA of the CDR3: TGCGCCAGCAGCAACAGCTACGAGCAGTACTTC. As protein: CASSNSYEQYF.

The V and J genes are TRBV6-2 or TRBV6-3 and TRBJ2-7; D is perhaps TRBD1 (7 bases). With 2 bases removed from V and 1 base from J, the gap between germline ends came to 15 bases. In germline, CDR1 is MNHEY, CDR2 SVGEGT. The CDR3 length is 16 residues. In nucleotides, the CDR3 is TGTGCCAGCAGTTACGAAGGGGGGACAGCGTCCTACGAGCAGTACTTC. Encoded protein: CASSYEGGTASYEQYF.

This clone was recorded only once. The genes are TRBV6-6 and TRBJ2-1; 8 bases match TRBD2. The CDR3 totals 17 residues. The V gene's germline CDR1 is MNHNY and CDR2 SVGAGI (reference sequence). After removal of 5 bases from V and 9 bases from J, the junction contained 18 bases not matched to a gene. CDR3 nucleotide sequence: TGTGCCAGCAGTCGTTACGGGAGGGCCTCAACGGTTTCTGAGCAGTTCTTC. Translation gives CASSRYGRASTVSEQFF.

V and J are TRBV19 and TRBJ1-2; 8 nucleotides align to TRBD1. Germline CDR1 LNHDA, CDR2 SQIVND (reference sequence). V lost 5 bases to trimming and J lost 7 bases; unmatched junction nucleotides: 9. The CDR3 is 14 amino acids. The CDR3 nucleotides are TGTGCCAGTAGTGACAGGGGAGTGCGCGGTGGCTACACCTTC. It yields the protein CASSDRGVRGGYTF. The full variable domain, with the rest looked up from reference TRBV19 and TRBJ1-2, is DGGITQSPKYLFRKEGQNVTLSCEQNLNHDAMYWYRQDPGQGLRLIYYSQIVNDFQKGDIAEGYSVSREKKESFPLTVTSAQKNPTAFYLCASSDRGVRGGYTFGSGTRLTVV.

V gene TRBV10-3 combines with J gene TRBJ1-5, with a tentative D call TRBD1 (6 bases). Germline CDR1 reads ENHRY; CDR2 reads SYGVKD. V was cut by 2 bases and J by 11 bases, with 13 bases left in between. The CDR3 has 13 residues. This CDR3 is CAISEQGRAAQHF. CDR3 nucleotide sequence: TGTGCCATCAGTGAGCAGGGGAGAGCGGCCCAGCATTTT.

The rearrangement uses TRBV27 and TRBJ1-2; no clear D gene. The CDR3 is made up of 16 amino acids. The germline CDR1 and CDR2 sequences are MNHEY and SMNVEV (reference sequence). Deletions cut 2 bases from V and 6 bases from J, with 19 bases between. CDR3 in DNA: TGTGCCAGCAGTTTACTGGGTCAGGCCAAACCCGATGGCTACACCTTC. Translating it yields CASSLLGQAKPDGYTF.

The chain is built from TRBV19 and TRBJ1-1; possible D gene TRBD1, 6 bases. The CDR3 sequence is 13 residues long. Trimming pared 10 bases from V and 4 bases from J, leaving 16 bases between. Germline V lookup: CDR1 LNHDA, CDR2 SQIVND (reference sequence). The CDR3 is CATRQGRFTEAFF. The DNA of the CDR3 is TGTGCCACACGGCAGGGGCGCTTCACTGAAGCTTTCTTT.

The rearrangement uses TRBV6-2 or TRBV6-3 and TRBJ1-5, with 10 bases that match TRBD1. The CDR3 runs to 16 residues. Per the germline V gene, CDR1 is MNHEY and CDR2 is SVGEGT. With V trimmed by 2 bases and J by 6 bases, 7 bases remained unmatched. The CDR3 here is CASSYPRQGASQPQHF. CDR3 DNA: TGTGCCAGCAGTTACCCACGACAGGGGGCTAGTCAGCCCCAGCATTTT.

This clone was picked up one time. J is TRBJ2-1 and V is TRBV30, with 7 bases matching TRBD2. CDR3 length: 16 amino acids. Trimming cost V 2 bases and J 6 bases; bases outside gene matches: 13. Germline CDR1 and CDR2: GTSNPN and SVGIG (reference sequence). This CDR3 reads CAWSKRGSSFGNEQFF. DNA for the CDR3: TGTGCCTGGAGTAAACGCGGGAGTTCATTTGGCAATGAGCAGTTCTTC.

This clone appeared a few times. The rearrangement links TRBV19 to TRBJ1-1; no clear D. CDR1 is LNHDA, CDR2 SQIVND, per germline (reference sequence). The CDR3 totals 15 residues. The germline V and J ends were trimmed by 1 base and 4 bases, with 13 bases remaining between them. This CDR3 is CASSIGGFMGTEAFF. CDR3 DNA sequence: TGTGCCAGTAGTATAGGAGGGTTTATGGGCACTGAAGCTTTCTTT.